The sequence of this T cell receptor (beta chain) was determined in a study of OX40 agonist ivuxolimab in advanced cancers. If patients had autoimmune disease history or systemic immunosuppression, they were excluded. The CDR3 contains 14 residues. CDR1 MGHRA and CDR2 YSYEKL come from the germline V gene. The ends were cut back, 2 bases at V and 6 bases at J, with 14 bases in the middle. Assay: immunoSEQ multiplex PCR; the TCRdb copy retains only in-frame clones and omits some. In the table there are fewer than 65,000 clones, more than 65% of which are singletons. The chain carries TRBV4-1 and TRBJ2-7; a weak D match, TRBD2 (6 bases). The source of this sequence is an adult with an advanced solid tumor such as melanoma, head and neck, liver or kidney cancer. Sequencing was performed on CD4+ or CD8+ T cells sorted from blood, taken in a trial of the OX40 agonist ivuxolimab. The CDR3 DNA reads TGCGCCAGCAGCCAAATGCCGGGGGTCGCCGAGCAGTACTTC. It codes for CASSQMPGVAEQYF.